These 30 T cell receptor beta chains were sequenced from one sample in a study of graft-versus-host responses after intestinal transplantation. The antigens of these receptors remain unknown. Measured with immunoSEQ multiplex PCR; TCRdb has only the in-frame clones, and not every one. The sample holds around 100,000 clones, around nine tenths seen once. Sequences were derived from unstimulated CD4+ T cells sorted from spleen or lymph node cells, sampled before transplant. The source of these receptors is a human donor who was the organ donor for an intestinal transplant.

The chain employs TRBV6-6 and TRBJ1-2; TRBD1 matches at 7 bases. After removal of 4 bases from V and 3 bases from J, the junction contained 11 bases not matched to a gene. Germline V lookup: CDR1 MNHNY, CDR2 SVGAGI (reference sequence). The CDR3 is made up of 16 amino acids. In DNA form, the CDR3 reads TGTGCCAGCAGTTCGACAGGGAGGGCAGTTGACTATGGCTACACCTTC. As protein: CASSSTGRAVDYGYTF.

This clone was found a few times. CDR3: CASSFWPSGRSDNEQFF. The CDR3, as DNA: TGCGCCAGCAGCTTTTGGCCTAGCGGGAGGTCCGACAATGAGCAGTTCTTC. The chain employs TRBV5-1 and TRBJ2-1, with 11 positions matching TRBD2. Germline V gene lookup returns CDR1 SGHRS and CDR2 YFSETQ. The ends lost 2 bases at V and 5 bases at J; junction bases unmatched: 9. The CDR3 sequence is 17 residues long.

This sequence joins TRBV5-1 and TRBJ2-2, with D possibly being TRBD2 (6 bases). There are 12 residues in the CDR3. CDR1 is SGHRS and CDR2 is YFSETQ in the germline V gene. Trimming cost V 3 bases and J 6 bases, with 6 bases left between them. DNA of the CDR3: TGCGCCAGCAGCTGGGAGGCCGGGGAGCTGTTTTTT. Translated: CASSWEAGELFF.

Worth noting for this clone: One end of the junction varies from germline; a read error may be responsible. This chain joins TRBV6-5 and TRBJ2-1, with D perhaps matching TRBD2 (7 bases). The CDR3 has 14 residues. CDR1 is MNHEY, CDR2 SVGAGI, per germline. The CDR3 reads CASSGGGSHNEQFF. The DNA of the CDR3 is TGTGCCAGCAGTGGCGGGGGCTCCCACAATGAGCAGTTCTTC.

V and J are TRBV4-1 and TRBJ2-5; TRBD2 might be the D (6 bases). The CDR3 consists of 18 residues. V shed 3 bases and J shed 2 bases, with 22 bases lying between them. Germline V gene data show CDR1 as MGHRA and CDR2 as YSYEKL. The DNA of the CDR3 is TGCGCCAGCAGCCACAAGAGCGGGCTAGCGAGGCCTCAAGAGACCCAGTACTTC. It specifies CASSHKSGLARPQETQYF.

The rearrangement links TRBV6-1 to TRBJ1-1; TRBD1 matches at 8 bases. Germline V gene lookup returns CDR1 MNHNS and CDR2 SASEGT. J lost 11 bases, V lost 5 bases, and 7 bases had no gene match. The CDR3 is 12 amino acids. In DNA form, the CDR3 reads TGTGCCAGCAGTCCCTCTGACAGGGGTGCTTTCTTT. Residues: CASSPSDRGAFF.

The chain has TRBV25-1 and TRBJ2-2; no clear D. The CDR3 runs to 14 residues. V lost 3 bases, J lost 1 base, and 6 bases lay in between. Germline lookup yields CDR1 MGHDK and CDR2 SYGVNS. The CDR3 sequence is CASSEPRNTGELFF. CDR3 nucleotides: TGTGCCAGCAGTGAGCCTCGGAACACCGGGGAGCTGTTTTTT.

This clone was found once. The chain has TRBV28 and TRBJ2-2, with D uncertain. This CDR3 has 14 residues. V was shortened by 7 bases and J by 1 base, with 10 bases between the two germline ends. Germline values: CDR1 MDHEN, CDR2 SYDVKM. The CDR3: CASNKPENTGELFF. CDR3 nucleotide sequence: TGTGCCAGCAATAAGCCGGAGAACACCGGGGAGCTGTTTTTT. The whole variable domain, filled in from reference TRBV28 and TRBJ2-2, reads DVKVTQSSRYLVKRTGEKVFLECVQDMDHENMFWYRQDPGLGLRLIYFSYDVKMKEKGDIPEGYSVSREKKERFSLILESASTNQTSMYLCASNKPENTGELFFGEGSRLTVL.

This clone was seen just once. This chain uses TRBV7-3 with TRBJ2-2; possibly TRBD2 for D (6 bases). CDR1 and CDR2 (germline): SGHTA, FQGTGA. V shed 1 base and J shed 0 bases, with 9 bases lying between them. The CDR3 runs 16 residues. CDR3 sequence reads: CASSLNGGPNTGELFF. CDR3 in DNA: TGTGCCAGCAGCTTAAACGGAGGGCCGAACACCGGGGAGCTGTTTTTT.

The rearrangement joins TRBV28 to TRBJ2-6, with a weak D call TRBD1 (6 bases). Germline lookup yields CDR1 MDHEN and CDR2 SYDVKM. The V gene lost 6 bases and the J gene lost 0 bases, with 9 bases spanning the gap. CDR3 size: 15 residues. The CDR3 protein is CASSTQGSGANVLTF. The CDR3 DNA sequence: TGTGCCAGCAGCACACAGGGCTCTGGGGCCAACGTCCTGACTTTC.

The V call is TRBV7-2, the J call TRBJ1-1, with D possibly matching TRBD1 (6 bases). The CDR3 sequence is 15 residues long. Per the germline V gene, CDR1 is SGHTA and CDR2 is FQGNSA. Trimming removed 6 bases from V and 6 bases from J, with 20 bases in between. The CDR3 loop is CASSPLRGAAPEAFF. DNA of the CDR3: TGTGCCAGCAGTCCCTTAAGGGGGGCGGCCCCTGAAGCTTTCTTT.

The J gene is TRBJ2-1, the V gene TRBV25-1; TRBD2 aligns across 8 bases. CDR1 MGHDK and CDR2 SYGVNS come from the germline V gene. Losses at the gene ends were 2 bases for V and 0 bases for J; bases not matched to a gene: 0. The CDR3 extends over 15 amino acids. The CDR3 spells CASSESGSSYNEQFF. In DNA form, the CDR3 reads TGTGCCAGCAGTGAAAGCGGGAGCTCCTACAATGAGCAGTTCTTC.

The chain combines TRBV28 with TRBJ1-2; 9 nucleotides line up with TRBD1. The V and J ends lost 4 bases and 7 bases, in that order; junction bases with no gene match: 1. In germline, CDR1 is MDHEN, CDR2 SYDVKM. The CDR3 contains 12 residues. Written as DNA, the CDR3 is TGTGCCAGCAGTTCGGGACAGGGTGGCTACACCTTC. Amino acids: CASSSGQGGYTF.

The CDR3 region has the DNA TGTGCCAGCAGCTACCCGTACTCTGGAAACACCATATATTTT. Its protein product is CASSYPYSGNTIYF. The V and J genes are TRBV5-6 and TRBJ1-3; D unclear. The CDR3 is made up of 14 amino acids. V lost 3 bases and J lost 0, with 7 bases in between. Germline values: CDR1 SGHDT, CDR2 YYEEEE.

The chain links TRBV29-1 to TRBJ1-5; weak D call: TRBD1 (5 bases). CDR3 length: 14 residues. Germline CDR1 is SQVTM and CDR2 is ANQGSEA. The V gene lost 6 bases and the J gene lost 0 bases, with 12 bases spanning the gap. The CDR3 spells CSVQAFDSNQPQHF. CDR3 in DNA: TGCAGCGTACAGGCTTTCGATAGCAATCAGCCCCAGCATTTT. Full variable domain (outside the CDR3, taken from reference TRBV29-1 and TRBJ1-5): SAVISQKPSRDICQRGTSLTIQCQVDSQVTMMFWYRQQPGQSLTLIATANQGSEATYESGFVIDKFPISRPNLTFSTLTVSNMSPEDSSIYLCSVQAFDSNQPQHFGDGTRLSIL.

V usage is TRBV29-1 and J usage is TRBJ1-2, with TRBD1 matching 7 bases. The germline V gene encodes CDR1 SQVTM and CDR2 ANQGSEA. The V and J ends lost 7 bases and 3 bases, in that order; junction bases with no gene match: 11. The CDR3 extends over 14 amino acids. The CDR3 DNA reads TGCAGCGCCGGGGATTCAGGGGGAGACTATGGCTACACCTTC. It specifies CSAGDSGGDYGYTF.

This clone occurred once. The sample has other DNA sequences that encode this CDR3 too. The rearrangement joins TRBV5-4 to TRBJ2-3; no firm D call. Per germline, CDR1 SGHNT and CDR2 YYREEE (reference sequence). The CDR3 extends over 13 amino acids. V was pared by 7 bases and J by 2 bases, with 11 bases between. CDR3 DNA: TGTGCCAGCTCGGTCGGATCCACAGATACGCAGTATTTT. It encodes CASSVGSTDTQYF.

The chain carries TRBV6-5 and TRBJ2-1, with D perhaps matching TRBD2 (5 bases). CDR3 length: 14 residues. Trimming took off 6 bases at V and 3 bases at J, with 12 bases between the two ends. Germline V gives CDR1 MNHEY, CDR2 SVGAGI. The CDR3 sequence: CASSPIRDYNEQFF. Here the CDR3 DNA reads TGTGCCAGCAGCCCCATCCGGGACTACAATGAGCAGTTCTTC.

The rearrangement uses TRBV10-3 and TRBJ1-1; D is perhaps TRBD1 (5 bases). The CDR3 consists of 14 residues. Germline lookup yields CDR1 ENHRY and CDR2 SYGVKD. Trimming cost V 4 bases and J 5 bases, with 14 bases left between them. For the CDR3, the DNA is TGTGCCATCAGTGTAGACAGCGGTTGGACTGAAGCTTTCTTT. This encodes CAISVDSGWTEAFF.

V is TRBV2 and J is TRBJ1-1; D may be TRBD1 (5 bases). Germline V lookup: CDR1 SNHLY, CDR2 FYNNEI. The CDR3 has 15 residues. Deletions cut 4 bases from V and 2 bases from J, with 14 bases between. CDR3 DNA sequence: TGTGCCAGCAGTGGGGGAGGGACGGCCAACACTGAAGCTTTCTTT. Residues: CASSGGGTANTEAFF.

J is TRBJ2-7 and V is TRBV12-5; a possible D gene is TRBD1 (5 bases). V lost 0 bases to trimming and J lost 3 bases, with 21 bases between them. Germline assignment: CDR1 LGHNT and CDR2 FRNRAP. CDR3 length equals 18 residues. CDR3 coding DNA: TGTGCTAGTGGTTTGGTATTCACTCGGCAGGGTCGTAGCTACGAGCAGTACTTC. This translates into CASGLVFTRQGRSYEQYF. The full variable domain, completed using reference TRBV12-5 and TRBJ2-7, is DARVTQTPRHKVTEMGQEVTMRCQPILGHNTVFWYRQTMMQGLELLAYFRNRAPLDDSGMPKDRFSAEMPDATLATLKIQPSEPRDSAVYFCASGLVFTRQGRSYEQYFGPGTRLTVT.

V is TRBV28 and J is TRBJ1-1, with D possibly matching TRBD1 (5 bases). Germline assignment: CDR1 MDHEN and CDR2 SYDVKM. The CDR3 runs 14 residues. V was cut by 6 bases and J by 1 base, with 12 bases left in between. CDR3 nucleotides: TGTGCCAGCAGGATCGGGGGTCAGAACACTGAAGCTTTCTTT. Amino acid sequence: CASRIGGQNTEAFF.

A remark on this clone: At one end the junction does not follow the germline gene, possibly because of a read error. The rearrangement uses TRBV7-2 and TRBJ2-3, with TRBD2 matching over 9 bases. From germline, CDR1 is SGHTA and CDR2 FQGNSA. This CDR3 comprises 16 residues. CDR3 nucleotides: TGTGCCAGCAGCCTAGCGGGATTTGTTAGCACAGATACGCAGTATTTT. This encodes CASSLAGFVSTDTQYF.

This chain links TRBV2 with TRBJ2-6, with D unclear. Germline CDR1 and CDR2: SNHLY and FYNNEI. Trimming stripped 6 bases from V and 0 bases from J, with 3 bases between. The CDR3 runs to 13 residues. CDR3 nucleotide sequence: TGTGCCAGCAGGAACTCTGGGGCCAACGTCCTGACTTTC. It is translated as CASRNSGANVLTF.

V and J are TRBV11-2 and TRBJ2-3; D uncertain. The germline V and J ends were trimmed by 5 bases and 0 bases, with 3 bases remaining between them. Looked up from germline, CDR1 is SGHAT and CDR2 is FQNNGV. The CDR3 runs 12 residues. Here the CDR3 DNA reads TGTGCCAGCAGCCTTAGCACAGATACGCAGTATTTT. It translates to CASSLSTDTQYF.

This chain joins TRBV10-3 and TRBJ1-5, with D perhaps TRBD1 (5 bases). The V end was cut by 7 bases, the J end by 3 bases, with 10 bases between. Germline-derived CDR1 and CDR2 are ENHRY and SYGVKD. The CDR3 spans 13 residues. This chain's CDR3 is CAINGGDNQPQHF. The CDR3 DNA reads as TGTGCCATCAACGGGGGGGACAATCAGCCCCAGCATTTT.

The chain joins TRBV5-1 to TRBJ2-7; 13 bases match TRBD2. The J segment lost 7 bases and the V segment lost 7 bases, leaving 11 bases of the junction unmatched. This CDR3 region has 15 residues. The germline V gene has CDR1 SGHRS and CDR2 YFSETQ. The CDR3 DNA is TGCGCCAGCTGGACTGGACTAGCGGGAGTGGGGGAGCAGTACTTC. Protein: CASWTGLAGVGEQYF. Supplemented by reference TRBV5-1 and TRBJ2-7, the full variable domain reads KAGVTQTPRYLIKTRGQQVTLSCSPISGHRSVSWYQQTPGQGLQFLFEYFSETQRNKGNFPGRFSGRQFSNSRSEMNVSTLELGDSALYLCASWTGLAGVGEQYFGPGTRLTVT.

The chain joins TRBV5-1 to TRBJ1-2, with 8 bases that match TRBD1. The length of the CDR3 is 14 residues. Unmatched junction bases numbered 5, after V lost 3 bases and J lost 4 bases. Germline V gene lookup returns CDR1 SGHRS and CDR2 YFSETQ. CDR3 residues: CASSSTGAGYGYTF. The CDR3 DNA is TGCGCCAGCAGCTCGACAGGGGCTGGCTATGGCTACACCTTC.

V gene TRBV4-3 combines with J gene TRBJ2-2, with 8 positions matching TRBD1. The V and J ends lost 0 bases and 4 bases, in that order; junction bases with no gene match: 4. Per germline, CDR1 LGHNA and CDR2 YSLEER. The CDR3 has 16 amino acids. The CDR3 nucleotides read TGCGCCAGCAGCCAAGACCGGGACAGGATCACCGGGGAGCTGTTTTTT. This sequence encodes CASSQDRDRITGELFF.

The chain employs TRBV6-1 and TRBJ1-5; a weak D match, TRBD1 (5 bases). Germline assignment: CDR1 MNHNS and CDR2 SASEGT. The CDR3 has 14 amino acids. The V and J ends lost 4 bases and 4 bases respectively, with 11 bases between them. The CDR3 bases are TGTGCCAGCAGTGGAGACAGAACGAATCAGCCCCAGCATTTT. It encodes CASSGDRTNQPQHF.